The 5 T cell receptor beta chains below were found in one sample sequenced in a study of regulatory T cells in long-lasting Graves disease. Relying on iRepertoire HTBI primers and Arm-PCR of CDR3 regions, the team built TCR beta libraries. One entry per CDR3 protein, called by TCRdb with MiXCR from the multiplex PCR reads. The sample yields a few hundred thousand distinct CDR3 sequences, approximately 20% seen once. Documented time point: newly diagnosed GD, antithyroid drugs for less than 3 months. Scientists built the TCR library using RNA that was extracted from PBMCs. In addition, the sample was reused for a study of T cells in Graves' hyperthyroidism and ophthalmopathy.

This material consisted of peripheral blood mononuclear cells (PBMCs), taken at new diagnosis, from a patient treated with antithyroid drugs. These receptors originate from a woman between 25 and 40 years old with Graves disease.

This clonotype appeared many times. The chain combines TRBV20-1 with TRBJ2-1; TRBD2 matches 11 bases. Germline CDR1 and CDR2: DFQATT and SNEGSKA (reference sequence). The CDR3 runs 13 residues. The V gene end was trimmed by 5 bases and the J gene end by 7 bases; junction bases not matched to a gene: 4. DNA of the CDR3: TGCAGTGCTCTAGCGGGGGGACGTAATGAGCAGTTCTTC. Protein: CSALAGGRNEQFF.

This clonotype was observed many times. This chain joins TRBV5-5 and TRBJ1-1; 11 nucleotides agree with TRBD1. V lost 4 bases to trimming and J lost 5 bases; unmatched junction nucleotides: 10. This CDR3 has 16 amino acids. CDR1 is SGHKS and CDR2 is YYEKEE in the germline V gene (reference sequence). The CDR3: CASSVGTGGRRTEAFF. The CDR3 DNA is TGTGCCAGCAGCGTGGGGACAGGGGGGAGGAGAACTGAAGCTTTCTTT. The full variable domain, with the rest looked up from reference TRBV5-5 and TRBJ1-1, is DAGVTQSPTHLIKTRGQQVTLRCSPISGHKSVSWYQQVLGQGPQFIFQYYEKEERGRGNFPDRFSARQFPNYSSELNVNALLLGDSALYLCASSVGTGGRRTEAFFGQGTRLTVV.

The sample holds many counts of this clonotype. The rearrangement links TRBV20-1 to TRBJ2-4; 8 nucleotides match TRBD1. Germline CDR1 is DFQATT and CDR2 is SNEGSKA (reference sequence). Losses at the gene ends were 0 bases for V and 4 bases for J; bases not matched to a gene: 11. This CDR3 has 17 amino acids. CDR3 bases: TGCAGTGCTAGAGATCTACGGTCGGGACAGGTTAAAAACATTCAGTACTTC. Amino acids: CSARDLRSGQVKNIQYF.

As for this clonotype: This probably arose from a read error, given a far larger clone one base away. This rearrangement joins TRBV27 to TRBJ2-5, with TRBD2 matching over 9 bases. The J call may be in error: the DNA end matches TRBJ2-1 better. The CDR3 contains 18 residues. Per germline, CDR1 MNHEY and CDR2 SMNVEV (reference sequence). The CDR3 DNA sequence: TGTGCCAGCAGTTTAGTGGGGCGGGGGGGCTGGAGCGTCAATAAGCAGTTCTTC. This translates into CASSLVGRGGWSVNKQFF.

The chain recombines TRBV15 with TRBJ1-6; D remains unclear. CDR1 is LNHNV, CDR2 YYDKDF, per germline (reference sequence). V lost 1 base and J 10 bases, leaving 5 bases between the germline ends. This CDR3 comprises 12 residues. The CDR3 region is CATSRVGSPLHF. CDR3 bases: TGTGCCACCAGCAGAGTTGGGTCACCCCTCCACTTT.